Listed below are T cell receptor beta chains from one sample, sequenced in a study of human T cells and chemical hapten exposure. One entry per CDR3 protein results from TCRdb running MiXCR on the RACE reads. This table holds more than 300,000 distinct CDR3 sequences, around 5.5% found once. Sequenced material: whole blood, taken in connection with sensitization to the hapten diphenylcyclopropenone (DPC). These receptors were collected from a woman in her 50s with alopecia areata. Some clones in this sample may be carry-over from other donors' samples. CDR3s include the opening cysteine and the closing phenylalanine or tryptophan. Each record gives: J gene, V gene, D gene, clone size, CDR3 DNA, CDR3 protein. D genes are given only for firm matches. The size of a clone is reported for some rows only, either as once, few or many, or as a class for expanded clones.

>TRBJ2-7|TRBV19|TRBD1|few
TGTGCCAGTAGTCACGGGACAGGGGAAGGCGAGCAGTACTTC
CASSHGTGEGEQYF
>TRBJ2-3|TRBV12-3/TRBV12-4|.|few
TGTGCCAGCAGTACCCTGAGGGGAACAGATACGCAGTATTTT
CASSTLRGTDTQYF
>TRBJ2-1|TRBV12-3/TRBV12-4|.|many
TGTGCCAGCAAAACTGATACCTACAATGAGCAGTTCTTC
CASKTDTYNEQFF
>TRBJ1-1|TRBV7-8|.|.
TGTGCCAGCAGCTTCACCACCGTAGCAGGGGCTTCAAACACTGAAGCTTTCTTT
CASSFTTVAGASNTEAFF
>TRBJ1-5|TRBV15|.|.
TGTGCCACCAGGAGGGAGGGGGATCAGCCCCAGCATTTT
CATRREGDQPQHF
>TRBJ1-2|TRBV6-5|.|few
TGTGCCAGCAGTTACCAGGGGTATGGCTACACCTTC
CASSYQGYGYTF
>TRBJ2-4|TRBV6-1|.|few
TGTGCCAGCAGTGAAGCGGGACTCTCTACAAACATTCAGTACTTC
CASSEAGLSTNIQYF
>TRBJ1-1|TRBV7-9|.|few
TGTGCCAGCAGCTTAGCGATGATGAACACTGAAGCTTTCTTT
CASSLAMMNTEAFF
>TRBJ1-1|TRBV9|.|few
TGTGCCAGCAGCGTAGTGGGCAGTTTGAACACTGAAGCTTTCTTT
CASSVVGSLNTEAFF
>TRBJ1-2|TRBV7-9|TRBD1|few
TGTGCCAGCAGCTTAGGACAGGGCGGAATTGGCTACACCTTC
CASSLGQGGIGYTF
>TRBJ1-2|TRBV6-5|TRBD1|few
TGTGCCAGCAGTCGACAGGGGGGAGCTAACTATGGCTACACCTTC
CASSRQGGANYGYTF
>TRBJ2-6|TRBV5-1|.|many
TGCGCCAGCAGCGGCACAGACTCTGGGGCCAACGTCCTGACTTTC
CASSGTDSGANVLTF
>TRBJ1-1|TRBV12-3/TRBV12-4|.|.
TGTGCCAGCAGTCCTCCCCCTATGAACACTGAAGCTTTCTTT
CASSPPPMNTEAFF
>TRBJ1-5|TRBV25-1|.|many
TGTGCCAGCAGTGACCCCCTTCGGCCGAATCAGCCCCAGCATTTT
CASSDPLRPNQPQHF
>TRBJ2-1|TRBV20-1|.|many
TGCAGTGCCTTTGAAACCTACAATGAGCAGTTCTTC
CSAFETYNEQFF
>TRBJ1-4|TRBV5-4|.|many
TGTGCCAGCAGCTCAGTAAAGGATGAAAAACTGTTTTTT
CASSSVKDEKLFF
>TRBJ2-3|TRBV7-9|TRBD1|many
TGTGCCAGCAGCTTCGAAACCGGGACAGGGGGCCCAGATACGCAGTATTTT
CASSFETGTGGPDTQYF
>TRBJ2-3|TRBV12-3/TRBV12-4|TRBD2|.
TGTGCCAGCGGAATTAGCGGGATGGTGGCAGATACGCAGTATTTT
CASGISGMVADTQYF
>TRBJ2-1|TRBV11-2|.|.
TGTGCCAGCAGCTCGGAAGGGGCTAGTAGGGGCCGAGATGAGCAGTTCTTC
CASSSEGASRGRDEQFF
>TRBJ1-1|TRBV5-6|.|few
TGTGCCAGCAGCCAGATGTGGGGGTCCAACACTGAAGCTTTCTTT
CASSQMWGSNTEAFF
>TRBJ1-2|TRBV6-5|TRBD1|many
TGTGCCAGCAGTTGGGGACAGGGGGCGCTTGGCTACACCTTC
CASSWGQGALGYTF
>TRBJ2-3|TRBV11-2|TRBD2|many
TGTGCCAGCAGCTTCTTAGCGGGACACACAGATACGCAGTATTTT
CASSFLAGHTDTQYF
>TRBJ1-1|TRBV28|.|many
TGTGCCAGCGGGGCCTGGGACACTGAAGCTTTCTTT
CASGAWDTEAFF
>TRBJ1-1|TRBV3-1|.|few
TGTGCCAGCAGCCAAGAGGGCAGGGCGAACACTGAAGCTTTCTTT
CASSQEGRANTEAFF
>TRBJ1-2|TRBV29-1|TRBD1|.
TGCAGCGTTGCCTCCGACAGGGACTATGGCTACACCTTC
CSVASDRDYGYTF
>TRBJ2-5|TRBV3-1|TRBD2|.
TGTGCCAGCGGGACGGGGACTAGCGGCCAAGAGACCCAGTACTTC
CASGTGTSGQETQYF
>TRBJ2-3|TRBV7-2|TRBD2|few
TGTGCCAGCAGCCCCCGTTTACTAGCGGGGGGCCCCGATACGCAGTATTTT
CASSPRLLAGGPDTQYF
>TRBJ2-5|TRBV7-9|.|many
TGTGCCAGCTCAAGTCCCCCAGTGAGAGAAGAGACCCAGTACTTC
CASSSPPVREETQYF
>TRBJ2-1|TRBV2|TRBD1|many
TGTGCCAGCAGAGGACAGGGATGGTCCGGGGAGCAGTTCTTC
CASRGQGWSGEQFF
>TRBJ2-6|TRBV12-3/TRBV12-4|TRBD2|.
TGTGCCAGCAGTCTCCGGGGGGTCGACCCTGGGGCCAACGTCCTGACTTTC
CASSLRGVDPGANVLTF
>TRBJ2-2|TRBV29-1|.|few
TGCAGCGTTGAAGATCAAGAGACGAAACCCGGGGAGCTGTTTTTT
CSVEDQETKPGELFF
>TRBJ1-1|TRBV7-6|.|few
TGTGCCAGCAGCTTTGATGCAGGAGGGTCCTACATGAACACTGAAGCTTTCTTT
CASSFDAGGSYMNTEAFF
>TRBJ2-7|TRBV7-9|.|many
TGTGCCAGCAGTCCGGAGGGTGCAGAACCCTACGAGCAGTACTTC
CASSPEGAEPYEQYF
>TRBJ2-1|TRBV13|TRBD1|.
TGTGCCAGCAGCTTGACCGGGACAGGGTACAATGAGCAGTTCTTC
CASSLTGTGYNEQFF
>TRBJ2-7|TRBV20-1|TRBD2|many
TGCAGTGCTAGAGATAAAACTAGCGGCGACGAGCAGTACTTC
CSARDKTSGDEQYF
>TRBJ2-1|TRBV15|.|.
TGTGCCACCAGCAGAGCGGGGGCCCGGTACAATGAGCAGTTCTTC
CATSRAGARYNEQFF
>TRBJ1-1|TRBV2|TRBD1|.
TGTGCCAGCAGGGATCCGACAGGGCCGTTCACTGAAGCTTTCTTT
CASRDPTGPFTEAFF
>TRBJ1-1|TRBV12-3/TRBV12-4|.|many
TGTGCCAGCAGTTTATCAGGGGATGGCACTGAAGCTTTCTTT
CASSLSGDGTEAFF